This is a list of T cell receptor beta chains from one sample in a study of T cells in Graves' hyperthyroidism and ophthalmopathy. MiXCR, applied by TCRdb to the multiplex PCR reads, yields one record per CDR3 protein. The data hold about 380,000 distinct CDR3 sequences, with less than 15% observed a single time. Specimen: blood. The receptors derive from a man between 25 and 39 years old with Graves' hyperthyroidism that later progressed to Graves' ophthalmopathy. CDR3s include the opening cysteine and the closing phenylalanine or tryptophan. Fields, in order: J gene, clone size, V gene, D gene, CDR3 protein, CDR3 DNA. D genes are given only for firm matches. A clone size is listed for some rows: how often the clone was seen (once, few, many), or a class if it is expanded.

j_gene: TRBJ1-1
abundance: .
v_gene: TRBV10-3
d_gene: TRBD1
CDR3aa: CAIGRGDTEAFF
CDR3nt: TGTGCCATCGGCAGGGGGGACACTGAAGCTTTCTTT

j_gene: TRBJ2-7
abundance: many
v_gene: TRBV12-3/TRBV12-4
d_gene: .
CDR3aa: CASTLMWAGAGASSYEQYF
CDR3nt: TGTGCCAGCACCCTAATGTGGGCTGGGGCGGGGGCCAGCTCCTACGAGCAGTACTTC

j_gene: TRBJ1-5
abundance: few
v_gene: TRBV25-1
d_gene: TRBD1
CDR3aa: CASSDSTGNSNQPQHF
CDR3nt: TGTGCCAGCAGTGATTCGACAGGGAATAGCAATCAGCCCCAGCATTTT

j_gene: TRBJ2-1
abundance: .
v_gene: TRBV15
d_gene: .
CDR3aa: CATSSKGQPTDEQFF
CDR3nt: TGTGCCACCAGCAGCAAAGGACAGCCTACTGATGAGCAGTTCTTC

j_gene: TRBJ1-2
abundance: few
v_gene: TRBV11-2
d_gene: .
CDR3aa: CASSLMRGEYGYTF
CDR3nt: TGTGCCAGCAGCTTAATGAGGGGGGAATATGGCTACACCTTC

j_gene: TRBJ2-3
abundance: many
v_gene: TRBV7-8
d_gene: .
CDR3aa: CASSPPDTQYF
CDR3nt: TGTGCCAGCAGCCCCCCAGATACGCAGTATTTT

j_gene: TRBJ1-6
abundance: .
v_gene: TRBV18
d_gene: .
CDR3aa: CASSPRVNNSPLHF
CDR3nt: TGTGCCAGCTCACCCAGAGTTAATAATTCACCCCTCCACTTT

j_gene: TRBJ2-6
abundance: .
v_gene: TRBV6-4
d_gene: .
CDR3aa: CASSDNSGANVLTF
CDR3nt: TGTGCCAGCAGTGACAACTCTGGGGCCAACGTCCTGACTTTC

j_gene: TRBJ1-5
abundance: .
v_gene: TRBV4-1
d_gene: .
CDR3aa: CASSQVLWDQPQHF
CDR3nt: TGCGCCAGCAGCCAAGTGTTGTGGGATCAGCCCCAGCATTTT

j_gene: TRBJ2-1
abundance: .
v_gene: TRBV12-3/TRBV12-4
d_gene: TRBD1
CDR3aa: CASRKKTGKTYNEQFF
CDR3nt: TGTGCCAGCAGAAAGAAGACAGGGAAAACCTACAATGAGCAGTTCTTC

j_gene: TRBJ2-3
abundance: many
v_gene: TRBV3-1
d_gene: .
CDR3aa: CASSQMAGATDTQYF
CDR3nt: TGTGCCAGCAGCCAAATGGCAGGAGCAACAGATACGCAGTATTTT

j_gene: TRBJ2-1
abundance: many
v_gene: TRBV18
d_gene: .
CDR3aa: CASSLYPGVSYNEQFF
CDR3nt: TGTGCCAGCTCACTTTATCCGGGGGTCTCCTACAATGAGCAGTTCTTC

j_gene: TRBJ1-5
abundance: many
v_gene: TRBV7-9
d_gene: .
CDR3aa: CASSPNTAQPQHF
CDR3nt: TGTGCCAGCAGCCCGAACACGGCACAGCCCCAGCATTTT

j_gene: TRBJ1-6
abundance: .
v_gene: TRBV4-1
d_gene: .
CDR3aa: CASSQMAVLYNSPLHF
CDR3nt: TGCGCCAGCAGCCAAATGGCAGTACTCTATAATTCACCCCTCCACTTT

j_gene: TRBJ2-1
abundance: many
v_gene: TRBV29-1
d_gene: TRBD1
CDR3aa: CSVEEGGTGEQFF
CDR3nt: TGCAGCGTTGAAGAAGGAGGGACAGGTGAGCAGTTCTTC

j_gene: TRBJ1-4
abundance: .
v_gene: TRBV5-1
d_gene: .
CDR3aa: CASSLPSEKLFF
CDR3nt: TGCGCCAGCAGCCTTCCGAGTGAAAAACTGTTTTTT

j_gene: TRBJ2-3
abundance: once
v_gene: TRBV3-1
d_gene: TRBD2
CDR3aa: CASSPELAGGRSTDTQYF
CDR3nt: TGTGCCAGCAGCCCGGAACTAGCGGGGGGGCGTTCCACAGATACGCAGTATTTT

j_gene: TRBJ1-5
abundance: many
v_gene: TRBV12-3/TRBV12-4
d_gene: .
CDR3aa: CASSWGVGNQPQHF
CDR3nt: TGTGCCAGCAGCTGGGGGGTCGGCAATCAGCCCCAGCATTTT

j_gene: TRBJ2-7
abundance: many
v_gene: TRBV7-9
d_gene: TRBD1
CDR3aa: CASSLVGTGDYEQYF
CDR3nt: TGTGCCAGCAGCTTAGTTGGGACAGGGGACTACGAGCAGTACTTC

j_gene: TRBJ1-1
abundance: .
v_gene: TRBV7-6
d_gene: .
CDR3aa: CASSFAGNAEAFF
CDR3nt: TGTGCCAGCAGCTTTGCCGGGAATGCTGAAGCTTTCTTT

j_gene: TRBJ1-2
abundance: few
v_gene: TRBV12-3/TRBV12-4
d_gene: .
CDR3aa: CASSFGDYGYTF
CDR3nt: TGTGCCAGCAGTTTCGGTGACTATGGCTACACCTTC

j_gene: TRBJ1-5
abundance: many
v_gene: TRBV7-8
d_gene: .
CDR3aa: CASSRQFNQPQHF
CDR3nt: TGTGCCAGCAGCCGACAGTTCAATCAGCCCCAGCATTTT

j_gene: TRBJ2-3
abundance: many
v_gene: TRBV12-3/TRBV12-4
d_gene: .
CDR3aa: CASSDFADTQYF
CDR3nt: TGTGCCAGCAGCGATTTCGCAGATACGCAGTATTTT

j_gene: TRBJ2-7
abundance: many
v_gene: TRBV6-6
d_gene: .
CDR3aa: CASSYDKQYEQYF
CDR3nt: TGTGCCAGCAGTTACGATAAGCAGTACGAGCAGTACTTC

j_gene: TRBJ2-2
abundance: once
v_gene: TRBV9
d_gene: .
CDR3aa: CASSVEGGVSGELFF
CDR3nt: TGTGCCAGCAGCGTAGAAGGAGGGGTCAGCGGGGAGCTGTTTTTT

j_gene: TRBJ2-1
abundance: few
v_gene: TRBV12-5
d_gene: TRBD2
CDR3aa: CASGLNPGLAYNEQFF
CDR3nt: TGTGCTAGTGGTTTGAATCCGGGACTAGCCTACAATGAGCAGTTCTTC

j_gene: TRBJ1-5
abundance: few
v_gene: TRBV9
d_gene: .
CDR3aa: CASSVEGNDYQPQHF
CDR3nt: TGTGCCAGCAGCGTAGAAGGGAATGATTATCAGCCCCAGCATTTT